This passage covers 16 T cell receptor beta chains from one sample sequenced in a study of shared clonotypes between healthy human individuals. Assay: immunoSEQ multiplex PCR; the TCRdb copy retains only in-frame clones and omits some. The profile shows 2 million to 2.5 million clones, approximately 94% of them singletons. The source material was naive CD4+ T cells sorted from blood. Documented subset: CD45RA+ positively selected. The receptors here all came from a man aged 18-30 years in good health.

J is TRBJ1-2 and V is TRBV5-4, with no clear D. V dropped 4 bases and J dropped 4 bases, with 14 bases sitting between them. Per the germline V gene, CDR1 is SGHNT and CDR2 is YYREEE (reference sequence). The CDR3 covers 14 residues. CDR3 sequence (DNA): TGTGCCAGCAGCGTTGACACAAAGACCTATGGCTACACCTTC. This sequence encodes CASSVDTKTYGYTF.

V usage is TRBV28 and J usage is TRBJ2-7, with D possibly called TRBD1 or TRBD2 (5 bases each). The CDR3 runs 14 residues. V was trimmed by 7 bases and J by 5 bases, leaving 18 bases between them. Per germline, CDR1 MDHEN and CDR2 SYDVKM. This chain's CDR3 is CASNDRQGDHEQYF. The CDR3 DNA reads TGTGCCAGCAATGATAGGCAGGGAGATCACGAGCAGTACTTC.

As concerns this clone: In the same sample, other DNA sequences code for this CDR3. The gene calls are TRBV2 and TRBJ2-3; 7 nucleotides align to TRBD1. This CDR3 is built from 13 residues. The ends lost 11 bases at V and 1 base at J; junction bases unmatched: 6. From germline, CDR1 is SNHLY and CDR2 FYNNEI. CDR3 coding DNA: TGTGCCCGAAGGGGGACAGGCACAGATACGCAGTATTTT. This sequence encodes CARRGTGTDTQYF.

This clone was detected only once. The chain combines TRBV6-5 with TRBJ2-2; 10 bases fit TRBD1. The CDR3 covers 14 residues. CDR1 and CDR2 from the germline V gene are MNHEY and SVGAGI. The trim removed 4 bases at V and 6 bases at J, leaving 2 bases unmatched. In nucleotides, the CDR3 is TGTGCCAGCAGTTCTGGGACAGGGGCCGGGGAGCTGTTTTTT. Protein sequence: CASSSGTGAGELFF.

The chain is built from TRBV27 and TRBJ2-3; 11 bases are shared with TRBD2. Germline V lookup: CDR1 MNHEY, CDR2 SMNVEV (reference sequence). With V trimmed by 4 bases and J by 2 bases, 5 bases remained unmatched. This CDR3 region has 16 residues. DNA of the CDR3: TGTGCCAGCAGTTCCAGACTAGCGGGATCCACAGATACGCAGTATTTT. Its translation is CASSSRLAGSTDTQYF.

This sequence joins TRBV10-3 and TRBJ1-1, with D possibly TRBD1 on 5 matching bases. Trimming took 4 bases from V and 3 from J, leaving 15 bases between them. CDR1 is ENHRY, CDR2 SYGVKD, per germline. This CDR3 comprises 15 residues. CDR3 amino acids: CAISASGTEDTEAFF. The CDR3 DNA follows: TGTGCCATCAGTGCTTCCGGGACGGAAGACACTGAAGCTTTCTTT.

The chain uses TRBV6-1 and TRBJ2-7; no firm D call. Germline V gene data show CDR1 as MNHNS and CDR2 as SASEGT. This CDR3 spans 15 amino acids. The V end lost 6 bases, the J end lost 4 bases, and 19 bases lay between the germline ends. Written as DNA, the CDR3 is TGTGCCAGCAGGCTTTCCGGGTCCGGTGGGTACGAGCAGTACTTC. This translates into CASRLSGSGGYEQYF.

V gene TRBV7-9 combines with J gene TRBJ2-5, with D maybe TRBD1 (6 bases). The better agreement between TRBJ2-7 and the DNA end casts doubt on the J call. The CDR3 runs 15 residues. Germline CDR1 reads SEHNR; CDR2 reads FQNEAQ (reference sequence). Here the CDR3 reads CASSLAQGSLYEQYF. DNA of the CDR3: TGTGCCAGCAGCTTAGCGCAGGGGTCACTCTACGAGCAGTACTTC.

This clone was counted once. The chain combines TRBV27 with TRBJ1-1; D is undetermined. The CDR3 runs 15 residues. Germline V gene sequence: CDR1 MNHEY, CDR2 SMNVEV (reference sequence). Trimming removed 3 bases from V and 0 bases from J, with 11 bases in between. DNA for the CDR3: TGTGCCAGCAGTTTCGTTGGTTCATTGAACACTGAAGCTTTCTTT. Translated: CASSFVGSLNTEAFF.

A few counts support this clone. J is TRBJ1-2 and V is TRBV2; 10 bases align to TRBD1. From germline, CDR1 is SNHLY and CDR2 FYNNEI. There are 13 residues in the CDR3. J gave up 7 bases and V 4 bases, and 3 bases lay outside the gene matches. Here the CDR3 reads CASSGQGAVGYTF. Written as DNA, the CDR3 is TGTGCCAGCAGTGGACAGGGGGCAGTTGGCTACACCTTC.

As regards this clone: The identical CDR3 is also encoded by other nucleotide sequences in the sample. CDR3 residues: CASSLGESSYNEQFF. CDR3 DNA: TGTGCCAGCAGCTTAGGGGAATCCTCCTACAATGAGCAGTTCTTC. The J gene is TRBJ2-1, the V gene TRBV5-4, with D perhaps matching TRBD1 (5 bases). The germline V gene encodes CDR1 SGHNT and CDR2 YYREEE (reference sequence). Trimming stripped 2 bases from V and 0 bases from J, with 9 bases between. This CDR3 region has 15 residues. Looking up the rest from reference TRBV5-4 and TRBJ2-1 gives the full variable domain: ETGVTQSPTHLIKTRGQQVTLRCSSQSGHNTVSWYQQALGQGPQFIFQYYREEENGRGNFPPRFSGLQFPNYSSELNVNALELDDSALYLCASSLGESSYNEQFFGPGTRLTVL.

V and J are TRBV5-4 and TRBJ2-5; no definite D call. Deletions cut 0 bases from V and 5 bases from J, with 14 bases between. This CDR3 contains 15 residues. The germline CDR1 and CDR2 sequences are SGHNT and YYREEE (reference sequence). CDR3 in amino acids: CASSLGGTGWETQYF. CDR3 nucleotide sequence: TGTGCCAGCAGCTTGGGGGGAACTGGATGGGAGACCCAGTACTTC.

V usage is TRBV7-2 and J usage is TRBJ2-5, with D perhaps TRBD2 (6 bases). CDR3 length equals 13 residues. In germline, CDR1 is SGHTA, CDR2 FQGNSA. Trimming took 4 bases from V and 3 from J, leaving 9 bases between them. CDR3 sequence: CASSSRLEETQYF. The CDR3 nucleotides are TGTGCCAGCAGCTCGAGACTAGAAGAGACCCAGTACTTC.

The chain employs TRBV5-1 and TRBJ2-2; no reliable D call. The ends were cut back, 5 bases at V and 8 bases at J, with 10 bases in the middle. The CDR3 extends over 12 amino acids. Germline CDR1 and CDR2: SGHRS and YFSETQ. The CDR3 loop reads CASRFDAGELFF. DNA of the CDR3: TGCGCCAGCAGGTTTGATGCAGGGGAGCTGTTTTTT.

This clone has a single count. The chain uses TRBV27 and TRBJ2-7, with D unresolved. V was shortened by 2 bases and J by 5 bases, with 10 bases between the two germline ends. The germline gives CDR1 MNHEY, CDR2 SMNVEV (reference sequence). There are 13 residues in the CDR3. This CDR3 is CASSLTAAHEQYF. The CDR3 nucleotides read TGTGCCAGCAGTTTAACGGCGGCGCACGAGCAGTACTTC.

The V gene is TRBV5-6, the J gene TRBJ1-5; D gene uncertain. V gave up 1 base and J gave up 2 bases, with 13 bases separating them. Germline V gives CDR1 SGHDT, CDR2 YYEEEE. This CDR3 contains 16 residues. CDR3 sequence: CASSLRGPAGNQPQHF. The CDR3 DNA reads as TGTGCCAGCAGCTTGCGAGGTCCGGCGGGCAATCAGCCCCAGCATTTT.